This T cell receptor beta chain stems from a study of blood T cell repertoires in COVID-19. Whole-study context: Some COVID-19 samples were acute and others convalescent; all came from the United States, Italy and Spain. The analysed material was cDNA or gDNA that came from T cells, B-cell-depleted T cells, or PBMCs.

As processed by the authors: It was from reference gene primer amplification that nucleated cell counts were estimated. Profiling relied on immunoSEQ multiplex PCR, and the TCRdb table lists in-frame clones only, not all of them. The V and J calls and the clone size are those of that table, but D and trimming were determined from the DNA. This sample has approximately 220,000 clones, with around 80% found just once. The CDR3 has 14 residues. This TCR came from a woman at least 80 years old with acute or convalescent COVID-19. V usage is TRBV21-1 and J usage is TRBJ2-7; the tabulated D call, TRBD1, remains unverified against the DNA. TRBV21-1 is noted as a pseudogene. Sample: peripheral blood. CDR3 in DNA: TGTGCCAGCACAGGGCAGGGGGCTTTCTACGAGCAGTACTTC. Translation gives CASTGQGAFYEQYF.